The entry that follows covers one T cell receptor (beta chain) sequence. This sample was included in a study of cytomegalovirus exposure and HLA in healthy donors. Assay: immunoSEQ multiplex PCR; the TCRdb copy retains only in-frame clones and omits some. The data contain approximately 190,000 clones, roughly 82% of them singletons. Trimming left V 1 base short and J 4 bases short, with 7 bases between. The CDR3 has 13 residues. The germline CDR1 and CDR2 sequences are MGHRA and YSYEKL. Material for sequencing was PBMCs. The rearrangement uses TRBV4-1 and TRBJ1-2; no definite D call. This sequence originates from a woman aged 30 to 39 in good health and CMV-seropositive. CDR3 nucleotides: TGCGCCAGCAGCCAAGTAGAAGTCTATGGCTACACCTTC. This sequence encodes CASSQVEVYGYTF.